What follows are 14 T cell receptor beta chains derived from one specimen sequenced in a study of cytomegalovirus exposure and HLA in healthy donors. Primers: 60 Vbeta forward and 13 Jbeta reverse. The table came from immunoSEQ multiplex PCR; TCRdb's copy has only in-frame clones and leaves some out. The specimen's table records some 140,000 clones. The sequenced sample consisted of PBMCs. The receptors come from a woman aged 55-69 years in good health and CMV-seronegative.

V and J are TRBV5-1 and TRBJ2-5; tentatively, D is TRBD2 (6 bases). The J call is doubtful: the DNA matches TRBJ2-7 better. CDR1 SGHRS and CDR2 YFSETQ come from the germline V gene. The CDR3 has 16 amino acids. CDR3 coding DNA: TGCGCCAGCAGCTTAGCCGGGAGCCTAGGCTCCTACGAGCAGTACTTC. It is translated as CASSLAGSLGSYEQYF.

In nucleotides, the CDR3 is TGTGCCAGCAGTAGTTGGGGGGGGCCTGGAAACACCATATATTTT. It translates to CASSSWGGPGNTIYF. The V call is TRBV9, the J call TRBJ1-3, with D possibly TRBD1 on 6 matching bases. The germline V gene has CDR1 SGDLS and CDR2 YYNGEE. V was trimmed by 5 bases and J by 2 bases, leaving 14 bases between them. The CDR3 sequence is 15 residues long.

V and J are TRBV5-1 and TRBJ2-1; D is perhaps TRBD2 (6 bases). CDR1 and CDR2 (germline): SGHRS, YFSETQ. V lost 3 bases, J lost 9 bases, and 19 bases lay in between. The CDR3 sequence is 15 residues long. CDR3 in DNA: TGCGCCAGCAGCTCCGGGACTGGCGAATTCAGTGAGCAGTTCTTC. Its protein is CASSSGTGEFSEQFF.

The chain links TRBV21-1 to TRBJ1-5; the table's D call TRBD1 went unverified against the DNA. TRBV21-1 is a recognized pseudogene. There are 19 residues in the CDR3. CDR3 coding DNA: TGTGCCAGCAGCAAAGTTTCCCCCCAGGGGAGAAGGAGCAATCAGCCCCAGCATTTT. It yields the protein CASSKVSPQGRRSNQPQHF.

The chain couples TRBV19 to TRBJ1-2; D possibly corresponds to TRBD1 (5 bases). CDR1 is LNHDA, CDR2 SQIVND, per germline (reference sequence). The CDR3 extends over 13 amino acids. Trimming pared 3 bases from V and 8 bases from J, leaving 13 bases between. CDR3 protein: CASSMLGGYGYTF. The CDR3 bases are TGTGCCAGTAGTATGTTGGGGGGATACGGCTACACCTTC.

The rearrangement uses TRBV5-6 and TRBJ1-1, with 7 nucleotides matching TRBD1. With V trimmed by 4 bases and J by 3 bases, 9 bases remained unmatched. CDR1 is SGHDT and CDR2 is YYEEEE in the germline V gene. This CDR3 contains 15 residues. Here the CDR3 DNA reads TGTGCCAGCAGCCTTCGGACAGGATGGGACACTGAAGCTTTCTTT. Its protein product is CASSLRTGWDTEAFF.

The chain couples TRBV6-5 to TRBJ1-4; D possibly corresponds to TRBD1 (5 bases). V was shortened by 10 bases and J by 5 bases, with 17 bases between the two germline ends. Germline V gives CDR1 MNHEY, CDR2 SVGAGI. The CDR3 spans 14 residues. DNA for the CDR3: TGTGCCATCAAGGGGTCAGTCCCAAATGAAAAACTGTTTTTT. This encodes CAIKGSVPNEKLFF.

This chain connects TRBV6-5 to TRBJ2-5; a weak D match, TRBD1 (5 bases). The V gene's germline CDR1 is MNHEY and CDR2 SVGAGI. Trimming pared 2 bases from V and 6 bases from J, leaving 10 bases between. The CDR3 is made up of 13 amino acids. The DNA for the CDR3 is TGTGCCAGCAGTTACGACAGTCCAAAGACCCAGTACTTC. It translates to CASSYDSPKTQYF.

This chain connects TRBV28 to TRBJ2-7; TRBD1 matches 7 bases. Trimming cost V 2 bases and J 5 bases; bases outside gene matches: 3. This CDR3 is 13 amino acids long. CDR1 MDHEN and CDR2 SYDVKM come from the germline V gene. The CDR3 sequence is CASSLDRANEQYF. In DNA, the CDR3 is TGTGCCAGCAGTTTAGACAGGGCAAACGAGCAGTACTTC.

The chain uses TRBV5-1 and TRBJ1-2, with TRBD1 matching over 8 bases. The V gene's germline CDR1 is SGHRS and CDR2 YFSETQ. Losses at the gene ends were 2 bases for V and 10 bases for J; bases not matched to a gene: 10. There are 14 residues in the CDR3. This chain's CDR3 is CASSFLGQGRDYTF. The CDR3 DNA reads as TGCGCCAGCAGCTTTCTAGGACAGGGTCGGGACTACACCTTC.

The V call is TRBV27, the J call TRBJ2-7; a possible D gene is TRBD2 (5 bases). Trimming took off 6 bases at V and 3 bases at J, with 24 bases between the two ends. CDR3 length: 17 amino acids. CDR1 is MNHEY, CDR2 SMNVEV, per germline (reference sequence). CDR3 amino acids: CASRPSDGGFYFYEQYF. CDR3 sequence (DNA): TGTGCCAGCAGGCCCTCGGACGGAGGCTTCTATTTCTACGAGCAGTACTTC.

The CDR3 loop reads CASSLDSVREETEAFF. The CDR3 DNA reads as TGCGCCAGCAGCCTGGATAGTGTCAGGGAGGAAACTGAAGCTTTCTTT. This chain joins TRBV5-1 and TRBJ1-1; D may be TRBD1 (5 bases). The CDR3 extends over 16 amino acids. V was pared by 4 bases and J by 5 bases, with 21 bases between. Germline lookup yields CDR1 SGHRS and CDR2 YFSETQ.

The chain joins TRBV25-1 to TRBJ2-5; D is possibly TRBD1 (6 bases). CDR3 size: 14 residues. The germline V gene encodes CDR1 MGHDK and CDR2 SYGVNS. Trimming left V 1 base short and J 5 bases short, with 11 bases between. CDR3 nucleotides: TGTGCCAGCAGTGAATCAGAGAGGGGGGAGACCCAGTACTTC. Its translation is CASSESERGETQYF.

The chain is built from TRBV5-1 and TRBJ2-3, with 8 nucleotides matching TRBD1. Germline values: CDR1 SGHRS, CDR2 YFSETQ. The CDR3 extends over 17 amino acids. Unmatched junction bases numbered 12, after V lost 2 bases and J lost 4 bases. The CDR3: CASSLRWRTGPADTQYF. DNA for the CDR3: TGCGCCAGCAGCTTACGATGGAGGACAGGGCCGGCAGATACGCAGTATTTT.